This T cell receptor (beta chain) was identified in a study of response to subunit inactivated influenza vaccine. Notes on the study in general: Authors suggested each seasonal flu vaccination may recruit only limited numbers of new T cells.

The CDR3 is 12 amino acids. Losses at the gene ends were 5 bases for V and 9 bases for J; bases not matched to a gene: 5. Germline V CDR1 and CDR2: DFQATT, SNEGSKA (reference sequence). This clonotype has ten or more counts. Its cognate antigen is unknown. TCRdb analysed the RT-PCR reads with MiXCR anew, one entry per CDR3 protein. The table has 200,000 to 300,000 distinct CDR3 sequences, 12% seen once; the top ten hold approximately 7.8%. The rearrangement joins TRBV20-1 to TRBJ2-4; 9 nucleotides agree with TRBD1. This sample comprised non-naive T cells sorted from PBMCs, obtained roughly 2 weeks before vaccination. This TCR derives from a middle-aged man who received an inactivated influenza vaccine. Written as DNA, the CDR3 is TGCAGTGCTTCGGGACAGGGAGGCATTCAGTACTTC. Its protein is CSASGQGGIQYF.